The clone carrying this T cell receptor beta chain was counted ten times or more. These data come from a study of T cells in Graves' hyperthyroidism and ophthalmopathy. The authors obtained PBMCs from roughly 10 ml of fresh peripheral blood. Authors of the study amplified TCR beta CDR3 regions from RNA transcripts. The HTBI primer set was used in a first-round RT-PCR of the TCR CDR3. TCRdb ran MiXCR on the multiplex PCR reads and lists one entry per CDR3 protein. The table shows approximately 720,000 distinct CDR3 sequences, with 18% occurring only once. Germline V gene lookup returns CDR1 SGHNT and CDR2 YENEEA. The length of the CDR3 is 14 residues. The V and J ends lost 1 base and 9 bases respectively, with 13 bases between them.

This receptor was taken from a woman aged 50 to 60 with Graves' hyperthyroidism that later progressed to Graves' ophthalmopathy. The specimen sequenced was blood. This chain connects TRBV11-3 to TRBJ2-1, with TRBD2 as a possible D gene (5 bases). The chain's CDR3 is CASSLVPLGSEQFF. The DNA of the CDR3 is TGTGCCAGCAGCTTAGTACCACTAGGCTCTGAGCAGTTCTTC.